Shown below are 10 T cell receptor beta chains from a single sample sequenced in a study of T cell responses to AZD1222 COVID-19 vaccine. Measured with immunoSEQ multiplex PCR; TCRdb has only the in-frame clones, and not every one. The sample lists some 150,000 clones, 82% occurring once. The sequences come from peripheral blood, collected on day 0 of MenACWY control vaccination. Every receptor here comes from an adult in good health.

This chain uses TRBV4-2 with TRBJ2-2, with 12 positions matching TRBD2. V lost 1 base to trimming and J lost 7 bases; unmatched junction nucleotides: 7. Germline-derived CDR1 and CDR2 are LGHNA and YNFKEQ. CDR3 size: 17 residues. The CDR3 is CASSQAPSGGAGGELFF. In nucleotides, the CDR3 is TGTGCCAGCAGCCAAGCGCCTAGCGGGGGGGCAGGCGGGGAGCTGTTTTTT.

This chain joins TRBV10-3 and TRBJ1-1; a weak D match, TRBD1 (6 bases). Germline V gene sequence: CDR1 ENHRY, CDR2 SYGVKD. The V and J ends lost 5 bases and 3 bases respectively, with 19 bases between them. The CDR3 runs to 16 residues. DNA of the CDR3: TGTGCCATCAGTCCTCGGGGGGGCCTACGCGACACTGAAGCTTTCTTT. Protein: CAISPRGGLRDTEAFF.

The genes are TRBV30 and TRBJ1-5; tentative D call: TRBD1 (5 bases). V lost 2 bases, J lost 6 bases, and 14 bases lay in between. This CDR3 comprises 14 residues. Germline loops: CDR1 GTSNPN, CDR2 SVGIG (reference sequence). CDR3 DNA: TGTGCCTGGAGTTCGATAGGGGTCAGTCAGCCCCAGCATTTT. Encoded protein: CAWSSIGVSQPQHF.

The chain has TRBV18 and TRBJ2-2, with TRBD2 matching over 9 bases. Germline assignment: CDR1 KGHSH and CDR2 LQKENI. The CDR3 length is 14 residues. J gave up 7 bases and V 5 bases, and 5 bases lay outside the gene matches. In nucleotides, the CDR3 is TGTGCCAGCTCAGAGGGACTAGCCGGCGGGGAGCTGTTTTTT. It specifies CASSEGLAGGELFF.

The chain joins TRBV4-2 to TRBJ2-2, with 9 bases identical to TRBD1. Germline CDR1 LGHNA, CDR2 YNFKEQ. This CDR3 is built from 15 residues. V gave up 3 bases and J gave up 5 bases; unmatched junction bases: 4. The CDR3 DNA reads TGTGCCAGCAGCCAGGGACAGGGAGGGACCGGGGAGCTGTTTTTT. Translation gives CASSQGQGGTGELFF.

This clone was counted once. This rearrangement joins TRBV28 to TRBJ2-5; D unclear. The CDR3 runs 13 residues. Looked up from germline, CDR1 is MDHEN and CDR2 is SYDVKM. V was shortened by 3 bases and J by 1 base, with 6 bases between the two germline ends. The CDR3 loop is CASSFSSQETQYF. CDR3 DNA: TGTGCCAGCAGTTTCTCAAGCCAAGAGACCCAGTACTTC.

The rearrangement uses TRBV7-9 and TRBJ2-7; 8 positions match TRBD1. This CDR3 spans 16 amino acids. V was clipped by 5 bases and J by 5 bases; unmatched bases: 14. The germline V gene has CDR1 SEHNR and CDR2 FQNEAQ (reference sequence). The CDR3 spells CASSHKPTGESHEQYF. CDR3 coding DNA: TGTGCCAGCAGCCACAAACCGACAGGGGAATCCCACGAGCAGTACTTC. The whole variable domain, remainder taken from reference TRBV7-9 and TRBJ2-7, is DTGVSQNPRHKITKRGQNVTFRCDPISEHNRLYWYRQTLGQGPEFLTYFQNEAQLEKSRLLSDRFSAERPKGSFSTLEIQRTEQGDSAMYLCASSHKPTGESHEQYFGPGTRLTVT.

This rearrangement joins TRBV6-5 to TRBJ1-2, with 8 positions matching TRBD1. J lost 7 bases, V lost 7 bases, and 14 bases had no gene match. The CDR3 is made up of 15 amino acids. Germline V gene sequence: CDR1 MNHEY, CDR2 SVGAGI. This chain's CDR3 is CASTKEEQGVVGYTF. Here the CDR3 DNA reads TGTGCCAGCACTAAAGAGGAACAGGGGGTAGTTGGCTACACCTTC.

This CDR3 reads CASSLGPSYEQYV. DNA for the CDR3: TGTGCCAGCAGCTTGGGTCCCTCCTACGAGCAGTACGTC. The gene calls are TRBV3-1 (or the pseudogene TRBV3-2) and TRBJ2-7; D gene ambiguous. The CDR3 loop spans 13 amino acids. From germline, CDR1 is LGHDT and CDR2 YNNKEL (reference sequence). V was shortened by 5 bases and J by 0 bases, with 8 bases between the two germline ends.

This clone was observed a handful of times. The chain has TRBV2 and TRBJ1-2; 9 positions match TRBD1. The CDR3 covers 13 residues. V lost 8 bases, J lost 8 bases, and 9 bases stayed unmatched. The germline CDR1 and CDR2 sequences are SNHLY and FYNNEI. For the CDR3, the DNA is TGTGCCAGCGGGGGACAGGGAATGAGGGGCTACACCTTC. It yields the protein CASGGQGMRGYTF. Complete variable domain (other parts from reference TRBV2 and TRBJ1-2): EPEVTQTPSHQVTQMGQEVILRCVPISNHLYFYWYRQILGQKVEFLVSFYNNEISEKSEIFDDQFSVERPDGSNFTLKIRSTKLEDSAMYFCASGGQGMRGYTFGSGTRLTVV.